This T cell receptor beta chain emerged from a study of shared T cell receptors in the human thymus. Assay: immunoSEQ multiplex PCR; the TCRdb copy retains only in-frame clones and omits some. The sample holds some 700,000 clones, 70% to 90% seen once. CDR3 length: 17 residues. The trim removed 4 bases at V and 0 bases at J, leaving 10 bases unmatched. In germline, CDR1 is SGHRS, CDR2 YFSETQ. The sample was also linked to a second study, of human thymus T cells.

The receptor's source is a girl in the first two years of life with a congenital heart defect. The sequenced sample was thymocytes. This chain uses TRBV5-1 with TRBJ1-3; 7 positions agree with TRBD1. DNA for the CDR3: TGCGCCAGCAGCGAAACAGGGGTATCCAGCTCTGGAAACACCATATATTTT. It yields the protein CASSETGVSSSGNTIYF.